A selection of T cell receptor beta chains follows, all from one sample in a study of blood T cells in healthy people across ages. TCRdb re-analysed the 5' RACE reads in MiXCR, keeping a single row per CDR3 protein. The data contain around 1,000,000 distinct CDR3 sequences, approximately 26% of them singletons. This sample also appeared in a second study, on T cells of mothers and their children.

Sample: blood. Receptor source: a girl aged 2-10 years in good health. Both conserved end residues are part of each CDR3. The order of the fields is V gene, clone size, CDR3 protein. Size is omitted from some rows. Given values are once, few, many or a class for expanded clones.

v_gene: TRBV5-1
abundance: -
CDR3aa: CASSFNSQRYTDTQYF

v_gene: TRBV7-9
abundance: few
CDR3aa: CASSLQGLEAFF

v_gene: TRBV12-3/TRBV12-4
abundance: many
CDR3aa: CASSPITDTQYF

v_gene: TRBV6-6
abundance: -
CDR3aa: CASTFAGISSYEQYF

v_gene: TRBV20-1
abundance: -
CDR3aa: CSARAETGRTDTQYF

v_gene: TRBV7-8
abundance: -
CDR3aa: CASSLGDSLGQDEQFF

v_gene: TRBV6-5
abundance: -
CDR3aa: CASVGRDTTNTEAFF

v_gene: TRBV6-5
abundance: few
CDR3aa: CASSYDQGHFSGANVLTF

v_gene: TRBV12-3/TRBV12-4
abundance: few
CDR3aa: CASSFFSHNGYTF

v_gene: TRBV6-5
abundance: few
CDR3aa: CASSQDRDRGYTF

v_gene: TRBV12-3/TRBV12-4
abundance: few
CDR3aa: CASSSERTQYF

v_gene: TRBV2
abundance: -
CDR3aa: CASTVDSAETQYF

v_gene: TRBV10-1
abundance: -
CDR3aa: CASSEYPGGDEQYF

v_gene: TRBV5-1
abundance: few
CDR3aa: CASSLVGSEDEQFF

v_gene: TRBV5-1
abundance: few
CDR3aa: CASSLVGTSGYEQYF

v_gene: TRBV2
abundance: -
CDR3aa: CASSRGAGNEQFF

v_gene: TRBV3-1
abundance: -
CDR3aa: CASSQGGLTEAFF

v_gene: TRBV18
abundance: -
CDR3aa: CASSPKGRIYAQETQYF

v_gene: TRBV29-1
abundance: few
CDR3aa: CSVVEDAKNIQYF

v_gene: TRBV7-2
abundance: -
CDR3aa: CASSPGHADTQYF

v_gene: TRBV7-9
abundance: few
CDR3aa: CASSLGQTSEQYF

v_gene: TRBV2
abundance: -
CDR3aa: CASSDTGGIETQYF

v_gene: TRBV7-6
abundance: -
CDR3aa: CASSFRTGGIDEQFF

v_gene: TRBV10-3
abundance: -
CDR3aa: CAISEALGGRDTEAFF

v_gene: TRBV7-9
abundance: once
CDR3aa: CASSAGLAGELYEQYF

v_gene: TRBV20-1
abundance: many
CDR3aa: CSARRASETQYF

v_gene: TRBV12-3/TRBV12-4
abundance: few
CDR3aa: CASSLYLSLGSGNTIYF

v_gene: TRBV28
abundance: few
CDR3aa: CASKGAGLNQPQHF

v_gene: TRBV20-1
abundance: few
CDR3aa: CSARDISGARTDTQYF